What follows describes a single T cell receptor (beta chain). Its target is unknown. A read error may produce the germline difference seen at one junction end. The source of the sample is a study of blood T cells in healthy people across ages. A second PCR, run for roughly 7 to 12 cycles, used a sample-barcoded 5' primer plus a J-beta primer mix. Sequencing recovered at least 2.5 million CDR3-containing paired-end reads from each sample. TCRdb fed the 5' RACE reads into MiXCR, producing one record per CDR3 protein. The sample lists 1.5 million to 2 million distinct CDR3 sequences; 39% were seen once. Broader study findings: When set beside aged donors, long-lived donors presented more naive CD4+ cells and higher diversity. Unsorted PBMCs prevented conclusive naive versus antigen-experienced comparison.

The CDR3 contains 14 residues. The chain joins TRBV12-3 or TRBV12-4 to TRBJ1-5; TRBD1 is a possible D gene (5 bases). Sequenced input: blood. The receptor was derived from a human donor in good health. Here the CDR3 DNA reads TGTGCCTGCAGTTTCGGGGGAGTGGATCAGCCCCAGCATTTT. This encodes CACSFGGVDQPQHF.